This T cell receptor beta chain appears in the sequencing data of a study of radiotherapy plus CTLA-4 blockade in lung cancer. Overall study context: Objective responses arose in roughly 17% of patients, and approximately 30% experienced disease control. Findings and caveats of the study: Clones derived from tumor TCRs expanded in blood after radiotherapy plus ipilimumab.

Those patients who had chemo-refractory metastatic non-small-cell lung cancer were given focal radiation along with CTLA-4 blockade through ipilimumab. Using immunoSEQ multiplex PCR, the repertoire was profiled, and TCRdb retains in-frame clones only, with some absent. This table holds tens of thousands of clones, approximately 85% found once. This CDR3 is 15 amino acids long. Germline-derived CDR1 and CDR2 are MRHNA and SNTAGT. V trimming: 5 bases; J trimming: 7 bases; junction bases outside the gene matches: 6. In the case of this clone: The antigen remains undetermined.

This material consisted of peripheral blood, taken from a patient treated with radiotherapy plus ipilimumab. The TCR sequence derives from a human donor with non-small cell lung cancer whose response to radiotherapy plus ipilimumab could not be evaluated. The chain is built from TRBV6-4 and TRBJ2-1; TRBD2 matches 12 bases. As DNA, the CDR3 is TGTGCCAGCAGTCCCTCTAGCGGGAGGGGTAATGAGCAGTTCTTC. Translated, it gives CASSPSSGRGNEQFF.